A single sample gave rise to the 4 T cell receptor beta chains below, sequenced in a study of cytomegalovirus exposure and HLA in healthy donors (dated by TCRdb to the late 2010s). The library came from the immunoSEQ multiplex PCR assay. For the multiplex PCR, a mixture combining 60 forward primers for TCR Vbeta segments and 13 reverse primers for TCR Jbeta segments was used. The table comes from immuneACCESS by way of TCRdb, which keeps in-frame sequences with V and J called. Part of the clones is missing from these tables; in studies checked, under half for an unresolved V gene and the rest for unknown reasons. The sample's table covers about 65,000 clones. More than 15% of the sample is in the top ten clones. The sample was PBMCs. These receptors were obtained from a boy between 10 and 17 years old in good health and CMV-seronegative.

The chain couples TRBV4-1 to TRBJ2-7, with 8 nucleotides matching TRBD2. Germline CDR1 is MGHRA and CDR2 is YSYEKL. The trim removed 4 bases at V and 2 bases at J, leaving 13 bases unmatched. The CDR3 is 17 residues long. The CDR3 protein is CASSLSGGSGGAYEQYF. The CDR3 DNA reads TGCGCCAGCAGCCTCTCTGGGGGCAGCGGGGGAGCCTACGAGCAGTACTTC.

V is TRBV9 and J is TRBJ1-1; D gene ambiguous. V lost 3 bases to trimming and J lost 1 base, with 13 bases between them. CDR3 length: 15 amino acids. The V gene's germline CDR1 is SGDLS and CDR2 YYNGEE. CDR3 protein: CASSALLGSNTEAFF. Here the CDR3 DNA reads TGTGCCAGCAGCGCCCTCTTGGGCTCGAACACTGAAGCTTTCTTT. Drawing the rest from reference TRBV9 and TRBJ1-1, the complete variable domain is DSGVTQTPKHLITATGQRVTLRCSPRSGDLSVYWYQQSLDQGLQFLIQYYNGEERAKGNILERFSAQQFPDLHSELNLSSLELGDSALYFCASSALLGSNTEAFFGQGTRLTVV.

The CDR3 coding sequence is TGTGCCAGCAGCTTAGGGAGCCTCTATGGCTACACCTTC. Translation: CASSLGSLYGYTF. The V and J genes are TRBV7-2 and TRBJ1-2; the D is unclear. CDR3 length equals 13 residues. The V gene lost 1 base and the J gene lost 4 bases, with 7 bases spanning the gap. CDR1 and CDR2 (germline): SGHTA, FQGNSA.

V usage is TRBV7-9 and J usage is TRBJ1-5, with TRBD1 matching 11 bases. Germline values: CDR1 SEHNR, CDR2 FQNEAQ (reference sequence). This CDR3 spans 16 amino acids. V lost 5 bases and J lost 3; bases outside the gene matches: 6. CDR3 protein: CASSHGQGAPNQPQHF. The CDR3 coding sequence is TGTGCCAGCAGCCATGGACAGGGGGCACCCAATCAGCCCCAGCATTTT.